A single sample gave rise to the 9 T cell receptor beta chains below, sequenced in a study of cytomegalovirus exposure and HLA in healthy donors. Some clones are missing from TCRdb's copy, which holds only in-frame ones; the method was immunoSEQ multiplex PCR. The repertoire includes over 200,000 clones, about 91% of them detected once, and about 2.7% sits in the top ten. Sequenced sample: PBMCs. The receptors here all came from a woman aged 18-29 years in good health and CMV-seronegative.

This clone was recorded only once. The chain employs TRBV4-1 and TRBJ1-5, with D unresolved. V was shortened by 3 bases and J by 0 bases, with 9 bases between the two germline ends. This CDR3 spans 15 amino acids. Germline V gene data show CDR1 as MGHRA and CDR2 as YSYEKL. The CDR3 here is CASSHPGSSNQPQHF. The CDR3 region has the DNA TGCGCCAGCAGCCACCCGGGAAGTAGCAATCAGCCCCAGCATTTT.

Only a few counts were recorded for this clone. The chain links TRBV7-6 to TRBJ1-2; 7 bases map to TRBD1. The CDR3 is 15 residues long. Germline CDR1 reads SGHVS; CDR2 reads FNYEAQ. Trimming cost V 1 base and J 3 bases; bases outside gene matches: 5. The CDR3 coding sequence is TGTGCCAGCAGCTTAGGAGGGGGCTCGGACTATGGCTACACCTTC. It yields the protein CASSLGGGSDYGYTF.

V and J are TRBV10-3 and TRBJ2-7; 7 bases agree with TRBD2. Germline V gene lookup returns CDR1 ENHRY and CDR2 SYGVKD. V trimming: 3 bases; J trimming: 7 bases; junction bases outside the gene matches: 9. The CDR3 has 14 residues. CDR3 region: CAISDPGRTTEQYF. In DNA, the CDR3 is TGTGCCATCAGTGACCCCGGGAGGACAACGGAGCAGTACTTC.

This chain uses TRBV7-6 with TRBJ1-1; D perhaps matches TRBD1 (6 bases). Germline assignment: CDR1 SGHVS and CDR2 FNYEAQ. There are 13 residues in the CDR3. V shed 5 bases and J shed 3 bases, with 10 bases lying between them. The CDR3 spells CASSVGQHTEAFF. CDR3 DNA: TGTGCCAGCAGCGTTGGACAGCACACTGAAGCTTTCTTT.

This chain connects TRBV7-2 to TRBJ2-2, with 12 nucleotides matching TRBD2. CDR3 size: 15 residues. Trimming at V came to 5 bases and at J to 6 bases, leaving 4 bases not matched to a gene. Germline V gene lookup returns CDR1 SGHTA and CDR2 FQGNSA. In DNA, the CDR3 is TGTGCCAGCAGCACCCTAGCGGGAGGGCCCGGGGAGCTGTTTTTT. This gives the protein CASSTLAGGPGELFF.

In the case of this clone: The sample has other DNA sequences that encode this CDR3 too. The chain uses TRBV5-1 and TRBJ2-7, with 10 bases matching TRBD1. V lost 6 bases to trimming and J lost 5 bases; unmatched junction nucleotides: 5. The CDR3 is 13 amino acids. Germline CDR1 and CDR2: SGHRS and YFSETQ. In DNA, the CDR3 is TGCGCCAGCAACCGGGACAGGGGCAACGAGCAGTACTTC. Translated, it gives CASNRDRGNEQYF.

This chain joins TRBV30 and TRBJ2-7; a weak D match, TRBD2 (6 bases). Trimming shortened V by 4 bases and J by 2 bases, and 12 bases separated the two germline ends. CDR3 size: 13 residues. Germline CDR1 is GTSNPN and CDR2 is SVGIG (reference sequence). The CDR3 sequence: CAWNPRGTYEQYF. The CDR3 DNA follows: TGTGCCTGGAACCCGCGGGGCACCTACGAGCAGTACTTC.

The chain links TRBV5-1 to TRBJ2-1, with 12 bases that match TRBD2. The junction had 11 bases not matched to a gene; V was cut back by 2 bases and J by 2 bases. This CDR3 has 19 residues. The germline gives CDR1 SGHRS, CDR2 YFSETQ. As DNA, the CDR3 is TGCGCCAGCAGCTTTTATGGACTAGCGGGACCTTTCACCTACAATGAGCAGTTCTTC. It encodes CASSFYGLAGPFTYNEQFF.

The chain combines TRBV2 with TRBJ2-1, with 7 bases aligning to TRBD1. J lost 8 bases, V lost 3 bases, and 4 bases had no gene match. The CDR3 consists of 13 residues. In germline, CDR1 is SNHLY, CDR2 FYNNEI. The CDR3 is CASSEGQYDEQFF. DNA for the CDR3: TGTGCCAGCAGTGAGGGACAGTACGATGAGCAGTTCTTC.